The clone carrying this T cell receptor beta chain was detected ten times or more. The antigen is unknown. Template-switching 5'RACE yielded the TCR cDNA; a universal primer site and UMIs were added in the process. TCRdb reprocessed the 5' RACE reads with MiXCR, giving one entry per CDR3 protein. The sample contains some 390,000 distinct CDR3 sequences, approximately 5.7% of which appear only once. This CDR3 contains 10 residues. Trimming removed 3 bases from V and 7 bases from J, with 3 bases in between. This entry belongs to a study of T cells after yellow fever vaccination. Across the study: Fractions with few cells were prepared using SMART-Seq v4 Ultra Low Input. Whole-study results and caveats: Reappearance after the booster was seen for most primary-vaccination clones, at 96% CD4 and more than 80% CD8.

This TCR came from a young man who received the YFV17D yellow fever vaccine. The genes are TRBV12-3 or TRBV12-4 and TRBJ1-2; D call uncertain. Sequenced material: PBMCs, taken 5 days after the yellow fever booster vaccination. CDR3: CASSFGGYTF. For the CDR3, the DNA is TGTGCCAGCAGTTTTGGTGGCTACACCTTC.